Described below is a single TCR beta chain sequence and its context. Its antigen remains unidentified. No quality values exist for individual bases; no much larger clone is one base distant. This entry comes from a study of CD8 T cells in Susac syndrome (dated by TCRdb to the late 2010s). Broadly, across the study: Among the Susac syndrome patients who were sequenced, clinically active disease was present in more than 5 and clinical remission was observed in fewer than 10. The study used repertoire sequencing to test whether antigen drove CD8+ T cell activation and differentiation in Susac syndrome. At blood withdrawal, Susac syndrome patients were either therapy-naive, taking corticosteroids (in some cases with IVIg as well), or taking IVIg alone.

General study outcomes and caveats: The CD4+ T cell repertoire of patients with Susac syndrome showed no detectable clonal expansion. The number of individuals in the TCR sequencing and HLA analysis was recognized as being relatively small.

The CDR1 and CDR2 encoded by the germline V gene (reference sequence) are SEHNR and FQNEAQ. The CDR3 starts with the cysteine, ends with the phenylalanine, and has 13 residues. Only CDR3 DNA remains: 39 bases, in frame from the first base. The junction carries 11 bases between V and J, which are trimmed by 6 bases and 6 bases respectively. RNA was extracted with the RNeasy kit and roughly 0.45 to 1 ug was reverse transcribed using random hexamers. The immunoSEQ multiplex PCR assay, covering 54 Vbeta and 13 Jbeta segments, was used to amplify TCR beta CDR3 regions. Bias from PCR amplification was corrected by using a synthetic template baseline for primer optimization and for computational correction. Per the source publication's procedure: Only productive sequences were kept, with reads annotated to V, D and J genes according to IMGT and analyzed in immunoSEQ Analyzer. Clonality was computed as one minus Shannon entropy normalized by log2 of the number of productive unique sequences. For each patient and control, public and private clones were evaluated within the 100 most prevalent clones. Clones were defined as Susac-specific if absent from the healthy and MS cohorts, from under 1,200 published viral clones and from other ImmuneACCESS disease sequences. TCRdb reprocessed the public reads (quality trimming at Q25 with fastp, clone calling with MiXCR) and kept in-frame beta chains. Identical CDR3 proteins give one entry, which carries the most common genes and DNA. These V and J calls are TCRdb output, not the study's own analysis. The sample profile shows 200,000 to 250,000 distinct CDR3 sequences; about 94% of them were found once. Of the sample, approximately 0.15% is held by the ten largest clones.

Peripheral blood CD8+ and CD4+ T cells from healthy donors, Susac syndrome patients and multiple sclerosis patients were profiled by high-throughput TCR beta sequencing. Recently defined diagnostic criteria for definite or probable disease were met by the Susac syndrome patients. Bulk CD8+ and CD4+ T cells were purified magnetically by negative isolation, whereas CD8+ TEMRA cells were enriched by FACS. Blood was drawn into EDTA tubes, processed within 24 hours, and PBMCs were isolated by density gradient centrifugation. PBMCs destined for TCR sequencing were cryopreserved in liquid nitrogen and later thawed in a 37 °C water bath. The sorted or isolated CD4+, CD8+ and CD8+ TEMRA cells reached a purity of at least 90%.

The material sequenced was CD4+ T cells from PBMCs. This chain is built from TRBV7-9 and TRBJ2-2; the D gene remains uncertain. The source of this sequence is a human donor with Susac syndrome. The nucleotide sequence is TGTGCCAGCAGTTTAATCGACTCCGGGGAGCTGTTTTTT. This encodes CASSLIDSGELFF.